These T cell receptor beta chains were read from a single sample in a study of CD8 T cells in ankylosing spondylitis. From the 5' RACE reads, TCRdb called clonotypes with MiXCR, one entry per CDR3 protein. The sample holds about 130,000 distinct CDR3 sequences, about a tenth seen once. The sequenced sample was blood, either unsorted or a sorted T cell fraction (not recorded which). The receptors come from a male donor with ankylosing spondylitis or in good health (not recorded which). Both conserved end residues are part of each CDR3. The D gene is left open where the match is weak. Clone size is shown for a subset of rows, as once, few, many or a class of expanded clone.

CDR3nt: TGCGCCAGCAGCTTGGAGGACATACTAGATACGCAGTATTTT; CDR3aa: CASSLEDILDTQYF; j_gene: TRBJ2-3; d_gene: NA; v_gene: TRBV5-1; abundance: few
CDR3nt: TGTGCCAGCAGCTCCGACAGACTAGCGGGGAGGGGGAATGAGCAGTTCTTC; CDR3aa: CASSSDRLAGRGNEQFF; j_gene: TRBJ2-1; d_gene: TRBD2; v_gene: TRBV7-2; abundance: many
CDR3nt: TGTGCCATCAGTGAGTCGATATCCGTAAGGGGAGCGGGAAACATTCAGTACTTC; CDR3aa: CAISESISVRGAGNIQYF; j_gene: TRBJ2-4; d_gene: NA; v_gene: TRBV10-3; abundance: NA
CDR3nt: TGTGCCACCAGTGGTTCGAAGGGTCCGCGGGGTCAAACCGGGGAGCTGTTTTTT; CDR3aa: CATSGSKGPRGQTGELFF; j_gene: TRBJ2-2; d_gene: NA; v_gene: TRBV24-1; abundance: many
CDR3nt: TGCGCCAGCAGCCCCTTAGGGGGGACCTACGAGCAGTACTTC; CDR3aa: CASSPLGGTYEQYF; j_gene: TRBJ2-7; d_gene: NA; v_gene: TRBV5-1; abundance: many
CDR3nt: TGTGCCAGCTCACCTCCTGCAGGGGGCCGGGCCACTGAAGCTTTCTTT; CDR3aa: CASSPPAGGRATEAFF; j_gene: TRBJ1-1; d_gene: TRBD1; v_gene: TRBV18; abundance: many
CDR3nt: TGCAGCGGGGGCAAGGGGGCCCTCAACGGGGAGCTGTTTTTT; CDR3aa: CSGGKGALNGELFF; j_gene: TRBJ2-2; d_gene: TRBD1; v_gene: TRBV29-1; abundance: few
CDR3nt: TGCAGTGCTAGCTTGGGGAATGAAAAACTGTTTTTT; CDR3aa: CSASLGNEKLFF; j_gene: TRBJ1-4; d_gene: NA; v_gene: TRBV20-1; abundance: NA
CDR3nt: TGTGCCTGGAGTGGTCAGGGCTTGACCGGGGAGACCCACTACTTC; CDR3aa: CAWSGQGLTGETHYF; j_gene: TRBJ2-5; d_gene: NA; v_gene: TRBV30; abundance: few
CDR3nt: TGCAGTGCTAGTCTCCCTAGCGGGAGTAGAGATACGCAGTATTTT; CDR3aa: CSASLPSGSRDTQYF; j_gene: TRBJ2-3; d_gene: TRBD2; v_gene: TRBV20-1; abundance: many
CDR3nt: TGTGCCAGCAGTTTAAGTCCGGCTGAAGCTTTCTTT; CDR3aa: CASSLSPAEAFF; j_gene: TRBJ1-1; d_gene: NA; v_gene: TRBV12-3/TRBV12-4; abundance: many
CDR3nt: TGCGCCAGCAGCTTGGATCCCCCTAGCGGGACACGCCTTTTAGTCATTCCTACAGATACGCAGTATTTT; CDR3aa: CASSLDPPSGTRLLVIPTDTQYF; j_gene: TRBJ2-3; d_gene: TRBD2; v_gene: TRBV5-1; abundance: many
CDR3nt: TGCAGCGTTTACCCGGGACCAGCTGATTCCTGGATCTCCTACGAGCAGTACTTC; CDR3aa: CSVYPGPADSWISYEQYF; j_gene: TRBJ2-7; d_gene: NA; v_gene: TRBV29-1; abundance: NA
CDR3nt: TGCGCCAGCAGCCTCATAGTTTTAAGGCGGGGAGAGAGAAAGACCTACAATGAGCAGTTCTTC; CDR3aa: CASSLIVLRRGERKTYNEQFF; j_gene: TRBJ2-1; d_gene: NA; v_gene: TRBV5-1; abundance: many
CDR3nt: TGCAGTGCTAGAAGATTATCGGGGACCGCGCAAGAGACCCAGTACTTC; CDR3aa: CSARRLSGTAQETQYF; j_gene: TRBJ2-5; d_gene: NA; v_gene: TRBV20-1; abundance: NA
CDR3nt: TGTGCCAGCAGCTTAGGGGACAGTAAATCCTACGAGCAGTACTTC; CDR3aa: CASSLGDSKSYEQYF; j_gene: TRBJ2-7; d_gene: TRBD1; v_gene: TRBV7-2; abundance: few
CDR3nt: TGCAGTGCTAGGGGAGTGGGGGGTATGCAGTTCTTC; CDR3aa: CSARGVGGMQFF; j_gene: TRBJ2-1; d_gene: NA; v_gene: TRBV20-1; abundance: many
CDR3nt: TGTGCCACACGAGCGGGGGATCCCTACGAGCAGTACTTC; CDR3aa: CATRAGDPYEQYF; j_gene: TRBJ2-7; d_gene: TRBD2; v_gene: TRBV6-2/TRBV6-3; abundance: many
CDR3nt: TGTGCCAGCAGCATCACCCATTGGACAGATACGCAGTATTTT; CDR3aa: CASSITHWTDTQYF; j_gene: TRBJ2-3; d_gene: NA; v_gene: TRBV7-9; abundance: once
CDR3nt: TGTGCCAGCAGCCAGGCCGGGACAAGATATGGCTACACCTTC; CDR3aa: CASSQAGTRYGYTF; j_gene: TRBJ1-2; d_gene: NA; v_gene: TRBV3-1; abundance: many
CDR3nt: TGCAGCGTTCGGGGACAGGACTTCGTTAACGAATACAATGAGCAGTTCTTC; CDR3aa: CSVRGQDFVNEYNEQFF; j_gene: TRBJ2-1; d_gene: TRBD1; v_gene: TRBV29-1; abundance: many
CDR3nt: TGTGCCGCATCTCGGGTGGAGGGATACGAGCAGTACTTC; CDR3aa: CAASRVEGYEQYF; j_gene: TRBJ2-7; d_gene: NA; v_gene: TRBV10-3; abundance: many
CDR3nt: TGTGCCAGCAGCTCCTGGACCGGTAACACCGGGGAGCTGTTTTTT; CDR3aa: CASSSWTGNTGELFF; j_gene: TRBJ2-2; d_gene: NA; v_gene: TRBV11-2; abundance: NA
CDR3nt: TGCAGTGCTAGAGATGGTGGTAGCGGGAGGGCCGGGTACAATGAGCAGTTCTTC; CDR3aa: CSARDGGSGRAGYNEQFF; j_gene: TRBJ2-1; d_gene: TRBD2; v_gene: TRBV20-1; abundance: NA
CDR3nt: TGTGCCAGCAGTTTTCACAGCCTACAAGAGACCCAGTACTTC; CDR3aa: CASSFHSLQETQYF; j_gene: TRBJ2-5; d_gene: NA; v_gene: TRBV12-3/TRBV12-4; abundance: NA
CDR3nt: TGTGCCAGCAGTTTTGAGACGGGAGGGGGCTACAATGAGCAGTTCTTC; CDR3aa: CASSFETGGGYNEQFF; j_gene: TRBJ2-1; d_gene: TRBD2; v_gene: TRBV12-3/TRBV12-4; abundance: many
CDR3nt: TGCAGTGCTTCCGGGACTAGCGGGTTCCGGGCCCAAGAGACCCAGTACTTC; CDR3aa: CSASGTSGFRAQETQYF; j_gene: TRBJ2-5; d_gene: TRBD2; v_gene: TRBV20-1; abundance: many
CDR3nt: TGTGCCAGCAGTGGCCTCACAGATACGCAGTATTTT; CDR3aa: CASSGLTDTQYF; j_gene: TRBJ2-3; d_gene: NA; v_gene: TRBV7-2; abundance: many
CDR3nt: TGTGCCAGCAGTGGAACCGGGACAGGGCTTTCGGGGGCCAACGTCCTGACTTTC; CDR3aa: CASSGTGTGLSGANVLTF; j_gene: TRBJ2-6; d_gene: TRBD1; v_gene: TRBV6-1; abundance: NA
CDR3nt: TGTGCCAGCAGCTTACCTAGCGGAGGCTCCTACAATGAGCAGTTCTTC; CDR3aa: CASSLPSGGSYNEQFF; j_gene: TRBJ2-1; d_gene: TRBD2; v_gene: TRBV2; abundance: NA
CDR3nt: TGCAGCGTTGAACCCGACGGCGAAGGCACCGGGGAGCTGTTTTTT; CDR3aa: CSVEPDGEGTGELFF; j_gene: TRBJ2-2; d_gene: NA; v_gene: TRBV29-1; abundance: NA
CDR3nt: TGTGCCAGCAGTTTTAGACTAGCGGGAGCCAATGAGCAGTTCTTC; CDR3aa: CASSFRLAGANEQFF; j_gene: TRBJ2-1; d_gene: TRBD2; v_gene: TRBV12-3/TRBV12-4; abundance: many
CDR3nt: TGCAGTGCTAGAGACCTAGCGGGAGGGAATGAGCAGTTCTTC; CDR3aa: CSARDLAGGNEQFF; j_gene: TRBJ2-1; d_gene: TRBD2; v_gene: TRBV20-1; abundance: many
CDR3nt: TGTGCCAGCAGTCTCGGGACTAGCGGGAGGTCCTCCTACAATGAGCAGTTCTTC; CDR3aa: CASSLGTSGRSSYNEQFF; j_gene: TRBJ2-1; d_gene: TRBD2; v_gene: TRBV12-3/TRBV12-4; abundance: NA
CDR3nt: TGTGCCAGCAGCCCGCCGGGACTAGAAAAAAACATTCAGTACTTC; CDR3aa: CASSPPGLEKNIQYF; j_gene: TRBJ2-4; d_gene: TRBD2; v_gene: TRBV7-9; abundance: NA
CDR3nt: TGTGCCAGCAAGGTCTTCGGGTTATCAGAGACCCAGTACTTC; CDR3aa: CASKVFGLSETQYF; j_gene: TRBJ2-5; d_gene: NA; v_gene: TRBV7-8; abundance: few
CDR3nt: TGTGCCATCAGTGAGCTCACAGGGGGCCTGGAGACCCAGTACTTC; CDR3aa: CAISELTGGLETQYF; j_gene: TRBJ2-5; d_gene: TRBD1; v_gene: TRBV10-3; abundance: many
CDR3nt: TGTGCCAGCAGTTTTGGCCGGGTCTATTATACGCAGTATTTT; CDR3aa: CASSFGRVYYTQYF; j_gene: TRBJ2-3; d_gene: NA; v_gene: TRBV28; abundance: many
CDR3nt: TGTGCCAGCAGTTTTGGCGCGGGAGTCAGGGAGACCCAGTACTTC; CDR3aa: CASSFGAGVRETQYF; j_gene: TRBJ2-5; d_gene: TRBD2; v_gene: TRBV12-3/TRBV12-4; abundance: NA
CDR3nt: TGTGCCACTGGGACTTTTAGCTCTGGGGCCAACGTCCTGACTTTC; CDR3aa: CATGTFSSGANVLTF; j_gene: TRBJ2-6; d_gene: NA; v_gene: TRBV10-3; abundance: many